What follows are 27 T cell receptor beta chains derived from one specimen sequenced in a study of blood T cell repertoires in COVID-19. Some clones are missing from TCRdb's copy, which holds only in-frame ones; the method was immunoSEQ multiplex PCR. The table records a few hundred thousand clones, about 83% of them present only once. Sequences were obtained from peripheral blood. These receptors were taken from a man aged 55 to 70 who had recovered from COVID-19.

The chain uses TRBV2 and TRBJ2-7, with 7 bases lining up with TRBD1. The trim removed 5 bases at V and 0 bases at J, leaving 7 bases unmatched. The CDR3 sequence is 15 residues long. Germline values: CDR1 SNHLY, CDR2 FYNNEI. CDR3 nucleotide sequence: TGTGCCAGCAGTAATCTTTACAGGGGCTCCTACGAGCAGTACTTC. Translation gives CASSNLYRGSYEQYF.

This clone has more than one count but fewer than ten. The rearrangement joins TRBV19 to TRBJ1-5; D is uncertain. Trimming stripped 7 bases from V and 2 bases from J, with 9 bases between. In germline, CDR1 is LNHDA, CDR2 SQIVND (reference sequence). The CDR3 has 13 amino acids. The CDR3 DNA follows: TGTGCCAGTAATCCGAGAGGCAATCAGCCCCAGCATTTT. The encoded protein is CASNPRGNQPQHF.

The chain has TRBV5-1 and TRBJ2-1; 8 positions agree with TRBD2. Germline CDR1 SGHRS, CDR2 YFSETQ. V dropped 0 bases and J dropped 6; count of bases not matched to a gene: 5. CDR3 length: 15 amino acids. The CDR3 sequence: CASSLAWGTSNEQFF. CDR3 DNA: TGCGCCAGCAGCTTGGCCTGGGGGACTAGCAATGAGCAGTTCTTC.

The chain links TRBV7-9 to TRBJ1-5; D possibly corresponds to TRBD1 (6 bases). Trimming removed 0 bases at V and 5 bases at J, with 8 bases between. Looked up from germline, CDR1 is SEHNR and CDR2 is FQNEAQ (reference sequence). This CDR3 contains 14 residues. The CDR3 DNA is TGTGCCAGCAGCTTAGCGCCAGGGGATCAGCCCCAGCATTTT. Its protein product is CASSLAPGDQPQHF.

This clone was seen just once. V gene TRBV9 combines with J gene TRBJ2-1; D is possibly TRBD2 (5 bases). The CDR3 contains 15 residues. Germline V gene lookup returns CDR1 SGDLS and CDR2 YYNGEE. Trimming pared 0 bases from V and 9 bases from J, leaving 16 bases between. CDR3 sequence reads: CASSVVLASAGEQFF. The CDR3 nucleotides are TGTGCCAGCAGCGTAGTTCTCGCGTCGGCGGGTGAGCAGTTCTTC.

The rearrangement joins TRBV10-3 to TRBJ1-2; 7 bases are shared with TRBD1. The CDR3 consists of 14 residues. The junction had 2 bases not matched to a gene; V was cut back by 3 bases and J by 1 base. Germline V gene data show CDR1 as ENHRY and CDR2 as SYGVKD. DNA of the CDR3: TGTGCCATCAGTGAAGGGACAGATAACTATGGCTACACCTTC. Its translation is CAISEGTDNYGYTF.

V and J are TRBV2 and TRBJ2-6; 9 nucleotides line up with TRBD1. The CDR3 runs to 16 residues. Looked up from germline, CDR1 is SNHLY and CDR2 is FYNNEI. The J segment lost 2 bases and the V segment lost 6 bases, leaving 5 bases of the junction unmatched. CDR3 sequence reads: CASSSTGGAGANVLTF. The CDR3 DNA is TGTGCCAGCAGCAGCACAGGGGGCGCTGGGGCCAACGTCCTGACTTTC.

The CDR3 protein is CASSFEGAWDTQYF. The CDR3 nucleotides are TGTGCCAGCAGCTTCGAGGGGGCATGGGATACGCAGTATTTT. This sequence joins TRBV7-8 and TRBJ2-3; TRBD1 agrees at 7 bases. The CDR3 extends over 14 amino acids. Germline CDR1 and CDR2: SGHVS and FQNEAQ. After removal of 3 bases from V and 6 bases from J, the junction contained 6 bases not matched to a gene.

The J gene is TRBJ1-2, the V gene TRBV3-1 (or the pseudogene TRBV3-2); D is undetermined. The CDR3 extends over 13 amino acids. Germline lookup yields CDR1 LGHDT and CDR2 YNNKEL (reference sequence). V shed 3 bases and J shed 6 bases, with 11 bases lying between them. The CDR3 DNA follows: TGTGCCAGCAGCCACCGGGAAAGTCATGGCTACACCTTC. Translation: CASSHRESHGYTF.

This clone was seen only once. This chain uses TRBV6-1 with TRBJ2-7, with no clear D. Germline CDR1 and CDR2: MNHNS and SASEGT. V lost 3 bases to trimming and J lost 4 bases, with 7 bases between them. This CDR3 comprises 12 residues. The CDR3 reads CASSDPVYEQYF. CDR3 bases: TGTGCCAGCAGTGACCCGGTTTACGAGCAGTACTTC.

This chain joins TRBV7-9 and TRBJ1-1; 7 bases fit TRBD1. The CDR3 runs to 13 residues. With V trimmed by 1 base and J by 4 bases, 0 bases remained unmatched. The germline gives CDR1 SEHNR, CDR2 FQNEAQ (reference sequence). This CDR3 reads CASSLGQGTEAFF. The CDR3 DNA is TGTGCCAGCAGCTTAGGACAGGGCACTGAAGCTTTCTTT. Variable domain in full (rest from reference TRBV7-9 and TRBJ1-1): DTGVSQNPRHKITKRGQNVTFRCDPISEHNRLYWYRQTLGQGPEFLTYFQNEAQLEKSRLLSDRFSAERPKGSFSTLEIQRTEQGDSAMYLCASSLGQGTEAFFGQGTRLTVV.

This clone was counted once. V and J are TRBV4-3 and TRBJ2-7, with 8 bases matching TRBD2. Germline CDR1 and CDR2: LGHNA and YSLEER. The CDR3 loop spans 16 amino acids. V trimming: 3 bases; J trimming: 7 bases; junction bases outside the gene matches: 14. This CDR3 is CASSQMGRVGGEEQYF. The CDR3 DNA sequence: TGCGCCAGCAGCCAGATGGGCAGGGTCGGGGGGGAAGAGCAGTACTTC.

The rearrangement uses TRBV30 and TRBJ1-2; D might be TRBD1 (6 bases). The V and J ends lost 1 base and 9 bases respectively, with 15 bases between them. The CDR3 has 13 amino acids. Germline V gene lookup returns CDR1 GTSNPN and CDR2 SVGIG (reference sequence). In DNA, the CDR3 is TGTGCCTGGAGTGATCAGGACAGAAAAAGCTACACCTTC. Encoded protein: CAWSDQDRKSYTF.

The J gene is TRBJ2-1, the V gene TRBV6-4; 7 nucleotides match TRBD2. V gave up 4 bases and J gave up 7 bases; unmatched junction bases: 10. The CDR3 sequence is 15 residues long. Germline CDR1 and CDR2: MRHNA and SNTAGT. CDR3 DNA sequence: TGTGCCAGCAGTGCGGTTAGCGGGTCGGGGAATGAGCAGTTCTTC. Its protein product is CASSAVSGSGNEQFF.

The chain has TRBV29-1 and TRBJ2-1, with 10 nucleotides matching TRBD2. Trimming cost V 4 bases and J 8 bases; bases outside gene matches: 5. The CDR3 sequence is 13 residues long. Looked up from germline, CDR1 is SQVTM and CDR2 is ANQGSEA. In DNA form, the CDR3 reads TGCAGCGTTGGTGCTAGCGGGGGTGATGAGCAGTTCTTC. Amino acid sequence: CSVGASGGDEQFF.

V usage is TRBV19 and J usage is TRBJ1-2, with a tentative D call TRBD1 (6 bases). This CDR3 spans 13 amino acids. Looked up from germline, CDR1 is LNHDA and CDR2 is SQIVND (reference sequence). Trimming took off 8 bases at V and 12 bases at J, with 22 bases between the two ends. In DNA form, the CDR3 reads TGTGCCAGTTCTTCCCCCGACAGGAGAGGAAACACCTTC. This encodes CASSSPDRRGNTF.

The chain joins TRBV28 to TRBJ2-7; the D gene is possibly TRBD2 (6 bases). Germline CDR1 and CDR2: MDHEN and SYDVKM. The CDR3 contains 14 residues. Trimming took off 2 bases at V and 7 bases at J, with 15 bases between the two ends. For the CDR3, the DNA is TGTGCCAGCAGTTTACCCCCCAACCGGGGGGAGCAGTACTTC. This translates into CASSLPPNRGEQYF. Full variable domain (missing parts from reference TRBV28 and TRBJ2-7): DVKVTQSSRYLVKRTGEKVFLECVQDMDHENMFWYRQDPGLGLRLIYFSYDVKMKEKGDIPEGYSVSREKKERFSLILESASTNQTSMYLCASSLPPNRGEQYFGPGTRLTVT.

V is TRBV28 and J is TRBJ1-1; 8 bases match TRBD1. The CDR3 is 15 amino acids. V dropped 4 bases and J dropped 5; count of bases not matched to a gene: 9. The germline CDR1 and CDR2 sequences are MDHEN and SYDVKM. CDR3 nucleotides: TGTGCCAGCAGTTCAATCCAGGGGGCGCAGACTGAAGCTTTCTTT. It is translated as CASSSIQGAQTEAFF.

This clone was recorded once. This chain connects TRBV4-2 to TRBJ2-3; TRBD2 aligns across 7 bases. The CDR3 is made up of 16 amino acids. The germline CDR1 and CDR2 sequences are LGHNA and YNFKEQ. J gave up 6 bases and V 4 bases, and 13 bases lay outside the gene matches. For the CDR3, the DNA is TGTGCCAGCAGCCGGACCCCAGGTACTAGCGAGGATACGCAGTATTTT. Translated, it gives CASSRTPGTSEDTQYF.

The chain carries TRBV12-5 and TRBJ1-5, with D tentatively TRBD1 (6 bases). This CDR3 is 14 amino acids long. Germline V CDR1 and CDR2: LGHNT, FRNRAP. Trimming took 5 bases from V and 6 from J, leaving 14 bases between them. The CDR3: CASGGRGGCQPQHF. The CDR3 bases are TGTGCTAGTGGTGGTAGGGGGGGCTGTCAGCCCCAGCATTTT. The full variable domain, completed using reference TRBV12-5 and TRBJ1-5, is DARVTQTPRHKVTEMGQEVTMRCQPILGHNTVFWYRQTMMQGLELLAYFRNRAPLDDSGMPKDRFSAEMPDATLATLKIQPSEPRDSAVYFCASGGRGGCQPQHFGDGTRLSIL.

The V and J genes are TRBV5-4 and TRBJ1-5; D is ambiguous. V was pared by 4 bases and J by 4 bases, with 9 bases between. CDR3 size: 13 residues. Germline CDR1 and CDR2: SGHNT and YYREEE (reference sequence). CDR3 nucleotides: TGTGCCAGCAGCCCCGACACGAATCAGCCCCAGCATTTT. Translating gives CASSPDTNQPQHF.

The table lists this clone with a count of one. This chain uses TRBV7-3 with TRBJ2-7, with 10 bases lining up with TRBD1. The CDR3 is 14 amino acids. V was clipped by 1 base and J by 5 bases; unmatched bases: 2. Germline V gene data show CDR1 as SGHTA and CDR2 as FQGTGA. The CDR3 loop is CASSLRGQGNEQYF. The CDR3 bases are TGTGCCAGCAGCTTAAGGGGACAGGGGAACGAGCAGTACTTC.

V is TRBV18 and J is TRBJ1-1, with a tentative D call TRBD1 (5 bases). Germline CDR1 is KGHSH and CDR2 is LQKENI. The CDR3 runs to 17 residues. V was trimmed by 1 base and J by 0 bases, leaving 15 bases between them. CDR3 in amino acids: CASSPLPVAGMNTEAFF. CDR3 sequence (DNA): TGTGCCAGCTCACCACTGCCTGTGGCAGGGATGAACACTGAAGCTTTCTTT.

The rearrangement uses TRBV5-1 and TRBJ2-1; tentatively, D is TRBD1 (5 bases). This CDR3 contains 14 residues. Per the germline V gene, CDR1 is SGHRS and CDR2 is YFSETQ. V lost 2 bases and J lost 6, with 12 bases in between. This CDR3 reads CASSFDRLINEQFF. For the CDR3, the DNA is TGCGCCAGCAGCTTCGACAGACTTATCAATGAGCAGTTCTTC.

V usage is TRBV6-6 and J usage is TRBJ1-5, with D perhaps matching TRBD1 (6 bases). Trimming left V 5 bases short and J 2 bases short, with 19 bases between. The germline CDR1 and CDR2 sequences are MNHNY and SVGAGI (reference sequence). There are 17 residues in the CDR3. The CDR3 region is CASSPYGGGHGNQPQHF. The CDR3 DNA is TGTGCCAGCAGTCCCTATGGGGGGGGGCATGGCAATCAGCCCCAGCATTTT.

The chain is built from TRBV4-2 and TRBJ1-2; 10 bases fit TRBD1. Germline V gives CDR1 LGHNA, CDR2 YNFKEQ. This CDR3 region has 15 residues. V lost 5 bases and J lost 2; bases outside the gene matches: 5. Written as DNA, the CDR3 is TGTGCCAGCAGCTCGGACAGGGGGGGAAACTATGGCTACACCTTC. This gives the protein CASSSDRGGNYGYTF.

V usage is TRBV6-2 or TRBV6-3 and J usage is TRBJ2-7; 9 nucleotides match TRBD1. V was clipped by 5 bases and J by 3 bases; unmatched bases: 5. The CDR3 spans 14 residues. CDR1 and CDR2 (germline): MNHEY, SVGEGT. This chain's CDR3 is CASSTGGALYEQYF. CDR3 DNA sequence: TGTGCCAGCAGTACAGGGGGCGCCCTCTACGAGCAGTACTTC.